The 24 T cell receptor beta chains below were found in one sample sequenced in a study of CD8 T cells in ankylosing spondylitis. TCRdb recomputed calls from the 5' RACE reads with MiXCR, one row per CDR3 protein. The repertoire consists of about 130,000 distinct CDR3 sequences, with approximately 10% occurring once and the leading ten covering 2.5% to 3.5%. The sequenced sample consisted of blood, either unsorted or a sorted T cell fraction (not recorded which). These receptors were obtained from a male donor with ankylosing spondylitis or in good health (not recorded which).

This chain links TRBV2 with TRBJ1-5; the D gene is possibly TRBD1 (5 bases). Trimming took 6 bases from V and 0 from J, leaving 21 bases between them. The CDR3 contains 18 residues. Germline V gene data show CDR1 as SNHLY and CDR2 as FYNNEI. The CDR3: CASSQTAQRGNSNQPQHF. CDR3 coding DNA: TGTGCCAGCAGCCAAACCGCCCAGCGGGGGAATAGCAATCAGCCCCAGCATTTT.

This clonotype was recorded many times. The rearrangement joins TRBV7-2 to TRBJ2-7; a weak D match, TRBD2 (5 bases). V lost 2 bases to trimming and J lost 1 base, with 12 bases between them. The CDR3 is 15 residues long. Germline V lookup: CDR1 SGHTA, CDR2 FQGNSA. CDR3 sequence (DNA): TGTGCCAGCAGCTTATCCATCCCGGGATCCTACGAGCAGTACTTC. Its protein product is CASSLSIPGSYEQYF.

This clonotype appeared many times. The rearrangement links TRBV29-1 to TRBJ2-7; weak D call: TRBD2 (6 bases). Germline lookup yields CDR1 SQVTM and CDR2 ANQGSEA. V lost 7 bases and J 1 base, leaving 11 bases between the germline ends. The CDR3 is made up of 12 amino acids. CDR3 in amino acids: CSAGSGSYEQYF. CDR3 DNA: TGCAGCGCCGGGAGCGGGTCCTACGAGCAGTACTTC.

This clonotype was recorded at least ten times. The chain uses TRBV20-1 and TRBJ1-2, with D unresolved. CDR1 DFQATT and CDR2 SNEGSKA come from the germline V gene (reference sequence). The CDR3 spans 13 residues. The V gene lost 8 bases and the J gene lost 3 bases, with 16 bases spanning the gap. The CDR3 nucleotides are TGCAGTACTTTGACAAATAATCACTATGGCTACACCTTC. It codes for CSTLTNNHYGYTF.

This clonotype appeared many times. The chain has TRBV9 and TRBJ2-7; D uncertain. The V and J ends lost 2 bases and 5 bases respectively, with 11 bases between them. This CDR3 region has 13 residues. CDR1 is SGDLS, CDR2 YYNGEE, per germline. The CDR3 bases are TGTGCCAGCAGCGTTGATGTTAGGGACGAGCAGTACTTC. As protein: CASSVDVRDEQYF.

This clonotype has a count of ten or more. This chain uses TRBV4-3 with TRBJ2-3; tentatively, D is TRBD2 (5 bases). The CDR3 is 15 amino acids. CDR1 is LGHNA and CDR2 is YSLEER in the germline V gene. The V and J ends lost 4 bases and 4 bases respectively, with 15 bases between them. CDR3 amino acids: CASSLSQGRADTQYF. CDR3 in DNA: TGCGCCAGCAGCCTCAGTCAAGGGCGGGCAGATACGCAGTATTTT.

The chain uses TRBV7-6 and TRBJ2-3; D might be TRBD1 (6 bases). There are 14 residues in the CDR3. With 5 bases removed from V and 6 bases from J, the gap between germline ends came to 15 bases. Germline values: CDR1 SGHVS, CDR2 FNYEAQ. CDR3 loop: CASSTGQLADTQYF. The CDR3 nucleotides are TGTGCCAGCAGCACCGGACAGCTTGCTGATACGCAGTATTTT.

In DNA form, the CDR3 reads TGCAGCGTTGAAGAGACCCAGTACTTC. Translated: CSVEETQYF. The V gene is TRBV29-1, the J gene TRBJ2-5; the D is unclear. CDR3 length equals 9 residues. Between the trimmed V and J ends, which lost 0 bases and 7 bases, there was a span of 0 bases. Germline assignment: CDR1 SQVTM and CDR2 ANQGSEA.

This clonotype has a count of ten or more. This sequence joins TRBV7-9 and TRBJ2-5; 10 bases are shared with TRBD2. Germline loops: CDR1 SEHNR, CDR2 FQNEAQ (reference sequence). V shed 4 bases and J 5 bases; nucleotides not matched to a gene: 7. The CDR3 spans 15 residues. The DNA of the CDR3 is TGTGCCAGCAGCTCGGGGACTAGCGTCGGTGAGACCCAGTACTTC. This translates into CASSSGTSVGETQYF. The full variable domain, in which reference TRBV7-9 and TRBJ2-5 provide the parts outside the CDR3, is DTGVSQNPRHKITKRGQNVTFRCDPISEHNRLYWYRQTLGQGPEFLTYFQNEAQLEKSRLLSDRFSAERPKGSFSTLEIQRTEQGDSAMYLCASSSGTSVGETQYFGPGTRLLVL.

V usage is TRBV5-1 and J usage is TRBJ2-1; possibly TRBD1 for D (6 bases). V was shortened by 6 bases and J by 6 bases, with 13 bases between the two germline ends. This CDR3 has 13 residues. Germline V gene lookup returns CDR1 SGHRS and CDR2 YFSETQ. The CDR3 DNA reads TGCGCCAGCAAGATACTAGGGGGCAATGAGCAGTTCTTC. It translates to CASKILGGNEQFF. The complete variable domain, with remaining parts taken from reference TRBV5-1 and TRBJ2-1, reads KAGVTQTPRYLIKTRGQQVTLSCSPISGHRSVSWYQQTPGQGLQFLFEYFSETQRNKGNFPGRFSGRQFSNSRSEMNVSTLELGDSALYLCASKILGGNEQFFGPGTRLTVL.

This clonotype was counted at least ten times. The V gene is TRBV7-2, the J gene TRBJ2-1; 8 bases fit TRBD2. Germline-derived CDR1 and CDR2 are SGHTA and FQGNSA. V was clipped by 0 bases and J by 3 bases; unmatched bases: 4. CDR3 length equals 16 residues. Here the CDR3 DNA reads TGTGCCAGCAGCTTAGCGGAACTAGCGGACTACAATGAGCAGTTCTTC. It specifies CASSLAELADYNEQFF.

This clonotype occurred a few times. The rearrangement joins TRBV4-3 to TRBJ2-1; D is uncertain. V lost 2 bases, J lost 9 bases, and 14 bases lay in between. Germline lookup yields CDR1 LGHNA and CDR2 YSLEER. The length of the CDR3 is 14 residues. The CDR3, as DNA: TGCGCCAGCAGCCAATTTTCACTTGAGGCTGAGCAGTTCTTC. Protein product: CASSQFSLEAEQFF.

This clonotype occurred many times. V and J are TRBV5-1 and TRBJ1-2, with D perhaps matching TRBD1 (6 bases). Germline V gene lookup returns CDR1 SGHRS and CDR2 YFSETQ. The CDR3 is 14 residues long. V was shortened by 1 base and J by 2 bases, with 9 bases between the two germline ends. The CDR3: CASSLTGTNYGYTF. For the CDR3, the DNA is TGCGCCAGCAGCTTGACAGGGACCAACTATGGCTACACCTTC. Full variable domain (outside the CDR3, taken from reference TRBV5-1 and TRBJ1-2): KAGVTQTPRYLIKTRGQQVTLSCSPISGHRSVSWYQQTPGQGLQFLFEYFSETQRNKGNFPGRFSGRQFSNSRSEMNVSTLELGDSALYLCASSLTGTNYGYTFGSGTRLTVV.

This clonotype was observed many times. The chain joins TRBV12-3 or TRBV12-4 to TRBJ2-7, with D perhaps matching TRBD1 (6 bases). V lost 1 base, J lost 3 bases, and 13 bases lay in between. The CDR3 extends over 15 amino acids. As DNA, the CDR3 is TGTGCCAGCAGTTTAGGGGAAGGGGGTCGCTACGAGCAGTACTTC. Encoded protein: CASSLGEGGRYEQYF.

This clonotype was observed many times. The CDR3 DNA sequence: TGCGCCAGCAGCCAAGAATCCACAGCACGAAAAAACATTCAGTACTTC. This gives the protein CASSQESTARKNIQYF. The V gene is TRBV4-3, the J gene TRBJ2-4; D gene unclear. Per the germline V gene, CDR1 is LGHNA and CDR2 is YSLEER. Trimming pared 0 bases from V and 4 bases from J, leaving 13 bases between. The CDR3 sequence is 16 residues long.

The chain has TRBV10-3 and TRBJ2-1, with D unclear. Germline V gene sequence: CDR1 ENHRY, CDR2 SYGVKD. The CDR3 is 11 amino acids. The V end was cut by 10 bases, the J end by 8 bases, with 12 bases between. The CDR3 sequence: CATRALDEQFF. The CDR3 region has the DNA TGTGCCACTCGGGCCCTCGATGAGCAGTTCTTC.

This clonotype was counted at least ten times. The chain joins TRBV29-1 to TRBJ2-3; 14 nucleotides match TRBD2. The trim removed 7 bases at V and 8 bases at J, leaving 11 bases unmatched. Germline V lookup: CDR1 SQVTM, CDR2 ANQGSEA. This CDR3 spans 15 amino acids. CDR3 sequence reads: CSALGLAGVGGTQYF. The CDR3 DNA is TGCAGCGCGTTGGGACTAGCGGGAGTCGGTGGTACGCAGTATTTT.

This clonotype has at least ten counts. The J gene is TRBJ2-3, the V gene TRBV7-3; 11 nucleotides line up with TRBD2. V was pared by 4 bases and J by 4 bases, with 7 bases of the junction left unmatched. The germline CDR1 and CDR2 sequences are SGHTA and FQGTGA. This CDR3 has 16 amino acids. The CDR3 here is CASSSNLAGGSDTQYF. The CDR3, as DNA: TGTGCCAGCAGCTCTAACCTAGCGGGAGGATCAGATACGCAGTATTTT.

This clonotype appeared a single time. The chain couples TRBV20-1 to TRBJ2-7, with unresolved D. V gave up 5 bases and J gave up 4 bases, with 15 bases separating them. The CDR3 is made up of 13 amino acids. Germline V lookup: CDR1 DFQATT, CDR2 SNEGSKA (reference sequence). The CDR3 here is CSAARTGTYEQYF. In nucleotides, the CDR3 is TGCAGTGCTGCCCGGACGGGTACGTACGAGCAGTACTTC.

This clonotype was seen at least ten times. The rearrangement links TRBV5-1 to TRBJ2-3; D is uncertain. CDR1 and CDR2 (germline): SGHRS, YFSETQ. V lost 0 bases to trimming and J lost 6 bases, with 8 bases between them. This CDR3 contains 13 residues. CDR3 region: CASSLGPDDTQYF. CDR3 in DNA: TGCGCCAGCAGCTTGGGCCCCGACGATACGCAGTATTTT. Together with reference TRBV5-1 and TRBJ2-3, the CDR3 gives the full variable domain: KAGVTQTPRYLIKTRGQQVTLSCSPISGHRSVSWYQQTPGQGLQFLFEYFSETQRNKGNFPGRFSGRQFSNSRSEMNVSTLELGDSALYLCASSLGPDDTQYFGPGTRLTVL.

This clonotype has at least ten counts. This rearrangement joins TRBV19 to TRBJ2-5; unclear D gene. The V gene lost 1 base and the J gene lost 1 base, with 10 bases spanning the gap. There are 15 residues in the CDR3. Germline CDR1 is LNHDA and CDR2 is SQIVND (reference sequence). DNA for the CDR3: TGTGCCAGTAGTATAGTTCCCGGAATCCAAGAGACCCAGTACTTC. Translation: CASSIVPGIQETQYF.

This chain links TRBV3-1 with TRBJ2-7; 12 bases align to TRBD2. The germline CDR1 and CDR2 sequences are LGHDT and YNNKEL (reference sequence). J gave up 6 bases and V 4 bases, and 16 bases lay outside the gene matches. The CDR3 has 18 amino acids. The CDR3 sequence: CASSRGTSGFTYYGEQYF. The DNA for the CDR3 is TGTGCCAGCAGCCGAGGGACTAGCGGGTTTACTTATTATGGCGAGCAGTACTTC.

The table lists this clonotype with a few counts. J is TRBJ2-2 and V is TRBV30; 7 bases are shared with TRBD1. From germline, CDR1 is GTSNPN and CDR2 SVGIG (reference sequence). This CDR3 comprises 16 residues. V lost 3 bases, J lost 4 bases, and 11 bases stayed unmatched. CDR3 sequence (DNA): TGTGCCTGGAGCGCAGAGCCGACAGGGTTCACCGGGGAGCTGTTTTTT. It encodes CAWSAEPTGFTGELFF.

This clonotype was detected many times. The chain couples TRBV20-1 to TRBJ2-3, with 8 bases lining up with TRBD2. The CDR3 has 16 amino acids. The V gene's germline CDR1 is DFQATT and CDR2 SNEGSKA (reference sequence). V lost 3 bases to trimming and J lost 6 bases; unmatched junction nucleotides: 14. The DNA for the CDR3 is TGCAGTGCTAGCGCAGGACTAGCCCTCCTACAGGATACGCAGTATTTT. It specifies CSASAGLALLQDTQYF.